This T cell receptor (beta chain) was identified during a study of cytomegalovirus exposure and HLA in healthy donors. General study points: The authors confirmed in vitro that three CMV-associated chains were specific for CMV antigens.

The study ran its PCR with 60 Vbeta and 13 Jbeta primers. Method: immunoSEQ multiplex PCR; TCRdb's copy keeps in-frame clones and lacks some. The sample carries 150,000 to 200,000 clones, more than 60% recorded once. With respect to this clone: Antigen unknown.

This CDR3 has 14 residues. The germline gives CDR1 MNHNS, CDR2 SASEGT. With 8 bases clipped from V and 6 bases from J, the junction kept 8 bases outside the gene matches. The receptor's source is a woman in her 40s in good health and CMV-seropositive. The chain carries TRBV6-1 and TRBJ2-5, with TRBD2 matching over 11 bases. Sequences were obtained from PBMCs. CDR3 residues: CASLLAGVGKTQYF. CDR3 bases: TGTGCCAGCTTACTAGCGGGAGTAGGAAAGACCCAGTACTTC.